Listed here are 29 T cell receptor beta chains from one sample, sequenced in a study of neoadjuvant anti-PD-1 for oral cavity cancer. Libraries were prepared by immunoSEQ multiplex PCR; TCRdb keeps only in-frame clonotypes and omits some of them. The data contain about 12,000 clones, around 56% of them singletons. The material was tumor tissue, obtained before nivolumab (anti-PD-1) treatment. The receptors here all came from a person between 40 and 79 years old with oral cavity squamous cell carcinoma.

Notes on this clone: A junction end diverges from the germline sequence, so it may reflect a read error. The chain recombines TRBV5-3 with TRBJ2-1; tentatively, D is TRBD1 (5 bases). Being an ORF, TRBV5-3 has a function that is uncertain. The CDR3 contains 14 residues. This CDR3 reads CARSALDQDKEQFF. Here the CDR3 DNA reads TGTGCCAGAAGCGCCCTCGACCAGGACAAAGAGCAGTTCTTC.

The chain employs TRBV7-2 and TRBJ2-1, with D perhaps TRBD2 (6 bases). The CDR3 runs to 14 residues. V shed 3 bases and J shed 4 bases, with 10 bases lying between them. Germline V lookup: CDR1 SGHTA, CDR2 FQGNSA. The CDR3, as DNA: TGTGCCAGCAGCTTGGTTAGCGGATACAATGAGCAGTTCTTC. Translated, it gives CASSLVSGYNEQFF.

This clone was counted only a few times. The chain links TRBV27 to TRBJ1-5; D not certain. This CDR3 contains 13 residues. Deletions cut 5 bases from V and 4 bases from J, with 9 bases between. The V gene's germline CDR1 is MNHEY and CDR2 SMNVEV (reference sequence). CDR3 amino acids: CASSLHQNQPQHF. The CDR3 bases are TGTGCCAGCAGTCTTCACCAGAATCAGCCCCAGCATTTT.

This chain uses TRBV7-8 with TRBJ1-5; D call uncertain. V was cut by 1 base and J by 9 bases, with 10 bases left in between. The CDR3 has 13 residues. From germline, CDR1 is SGHVS and CDR2 FQNEAQ. CDR3 sequence (DNA): TGTGCCAGCAGCTTAGAGGCAGCCTTGCCCCAGCATTTT. It is translated as CASSLEAALPQHF.

This chain uses TRBV28 with TRBJ2-3, with D perhaps matching TRBD1 (5 bases). Trimming took off 4 bases at V and 4 bases at J, with 9 bases between the two ends. Germline values: CDR1 MDHEN, CDR2 SYDVKM. This CDR3 spans 13 amino acids. The CDR3 loop is CASSSRVSDTQYF. The DNA for the CDR3 is TGTGCCAGCAGTTCCAGGGTCTCAGATACGCAGTATTTT.

CDR3 amino acids: CASSQPGQGNEQYF. The CDR3 nucleotides read TGTGCCAGCAGTCAGCCGGGACAGGGCAACGAGCAGTACTTC. This rearrangement joins TRBV2 to TRBJ2-7; 9 nucleotides match TRBD1. V trimming: 5 bases; J trimming: 5 bases; junction bases outside the gene matches: 7. CDR1 and CDR2 from the germline V gene are SNHLY and FYNNEI. This CDR3 spans 14 amino acids. The full variable domain, in which reference TRBV2 and TRBJ2-7 provide the parts outside the CDR3, is EPEVTQTPSHQVTQMGQEVILRCVPISNHLYFYWYRQILGQKVEFLVSFYNNEISEKSEIFDDQFSVERPDGSNFTLKIRSTKLEDSAMYFCASSQPGQGNEQYFGPGTRLTVT.

This clone turned up a few times. This chain links TRBV5-5 with TRBJ2-3; 7 positions agree with TRBD1. J lost 4 bases, V lost 0 bases, and 8 bases had no gene match. The CDR3 spans 16 residues. Per germline, CDR1 SGHKS and CDR2 YYEKEE (reference sequence). DNA for the CDR3: TGTGCCAGCAGCTTGGCTTTGACAGGGATAGCAGATACGCAGTATTTT. Amino acid sequence: CASSLALTGIADTQYF.

The CDR3 loop reads CATRGDYEQYF. The CDR3 DNA follows: TGTGCCACCCGCGGGGACTACGAGCAGTACTTC. The chain is built from TRBV10-3 and TRBJ2-7; a weak D match, TRBD2 (6 bases). The length of the CDR3 is 11 residues. CDR1 is ENHRY, CDR2 SYGVKD, per germline. Trimming removed 10 bases from V and 3 bases from J, with 10 bases in between.

DNA for the CDR3: TGTGCCAGCAGGAAGCAGGGTAGCACCGGGGAGCTGTTTTTT. This encodes CASRKQGSTGELFF. V usage is TRBV25-1 and J usage is TRBJ2-2; D may be TRBD1 (5 bases). CDR1 is MGHDK, CDR2 SYGVNS, per germline. The V end was cut by 6 bases, the J end by 4 bases, with 12 bases between. This CDR3 spans 14 amino acids.

V is TRBV4-1 and J is TRBJ1-5; 9 bases fit TRBD1. The CDR3 covers 17 residues. The trim removed 0 bases at V and 8 bases at J, leaving 11 bases unmatched. CDR1 and CDR2 (germline): MGHRA, YSYEKL. The CDR3 loop reads CASSQDRSGTGKEPQHF. For the CDR3, the DNA is TGCGCCAGCAGCCAAGACCGATCCGGGACAGGGAAGGAGCCCCAGCATTTT.

The chain joins TRBV19 to TRBJ2-7; D possibly corresponds to TRBD2 (6 bases). The CDR3 spans 15 residues. Germline V lookup: CDR1 LNHDA, CDR2 SQIVND (reference sequence). V lost 4 bases to trimming and J lost 7 bases, with 20 bases between them. The CDR3 spells CASSTGGGGEREQYF. The CDR3 region has the DNA TGTGCCAGTAGTACCGGGGGTGGAGGGGAGAGGGAGCAGTACTTC.

The chain is built from TRBV15 and TRBJ2-6; D is uncertain. This CDR3 has 18 residues. Between the trimmed V and J ends, which lost 3 bases and 1 base, there was a span of 16 bases. The germline V gene encodes CDR1 LNHNV and CDR2 YYDKDF (reference sequence). DNA of the CDR3: TGTGCCACCAGCAGCCTACCGGGCCTATCTTCTGGGGCCAACGTCCTGACTTTC. It is translated as CATSSLPGLSSGANVLTF.

The chain is built from TRBV18 and TRBJ2-3, with 14 bases identical to TRBD2. Germline CDR1 and CDR2: KGHSH and LQKENI. The CDR3 is 17 amino acids. V shed 4 bases, J shed 3 bases, and the junction held 6 bases outside the gene matches. CDR3 DNA: TGTGCCAGCTCACGCGCGGGACTAGCGGGAGCAACAGATACGCAGTATTTT. Translating it yields CASSRAGLAGATDTQYF. The whole variable domain, filled in from reference TRBV18 and TRBJ2-3, reads NAGVMQNPRHLVRRRGQEARLRCSPMKGHSHVYWYRQLPEEGLKFMVYLQKENIIDESGMPKERFSAEFPKEGPSILRIQQVVRGDSAAYFCASSRAGLAGATDTQYFGPGTRLTVL.

The chain uses TRBV27 and TRBJ2-1; unclear D gene. This CDR3 has 11 amino acids. Germline V gene data show CDR1 as MNHEY and CDR2 as SMNVEV (reference sequence). V was cut by 7 bases and J by 1 base, with 2 bases left in between. The CDR3: CASTSYNEQFF. CDR3 DNA: TGTGCCAGCACTTCCTACAATGAGCAGTTCTTC.

This clone was seen only once. This chain joins TRBV7-2 and TRBJ2-7, with TRBD1 matching over 7 bases. V lost 2 bases to trimming and J lost 3 bases; unmatched junction nucleotides: 7. This CDR3 spans 15 amino acids. The germline CDR1 and CDR2 sequences are SGHTA and FQGNSA. CDR3 bases: TGTGCCAGCAGCTTAAAGGGGGCGCGCCTCTACGAGCAGTACTTC. Amino acid sequence: CASSLKGARLYEQYF.

The chain is built from TRBV20-1 and TRBJ1-1, with unresolved D. The V and J ends lost 0 bases and 1 base respectively, with 0 bases between them. In germline, CDR1 is DFQATT, CDR2 SNEGSKA (reference sequence). The CDR3 runs to 11 residues. The CDR3: CSARENTEAFF. The CDR3 DNA reads as TGCAGTGCTAGAGAGAACACTGAAGCTTTCTTT.

This clone was seen a handful of times. V gene TRBV7-8 combines with J gene TRBJ2-1; no firm D call. The CDR3 loop spans 14 amino acids. V was cut by 1 base and J by 6 bases, with 10 bases left in between. Germline values: CDR1 SGHVS, CDR2 FQNEAQ. The CDR3 region has the DNA TGTGCCAGCAGCTTAGGTCTCCTTGTCAATGAGCAGTTCTTC. Translating gives CASSLGLLVNEQFF.

J is TRBJ2-7 and V is TRBV7-6, with TRBD2 matching over 7 bases. The CDR3 has 13 amino acids. The V gene's germline CDR1 is SGHVS and CDR2 FNYEAQ. The V gene end was trimmed by 1 base and the J gene end by 7 bases; junction bases not matched to a gene: 4. CDR3 sequence (DNA): TGTGCCAGCAGCTTAGTCCCAGCGGGAGAGCAGTACTTC. This gives the protein CASSLVPAGEQYF.

A few counts support this clone. V gene TRBV5-1 combines with J gene TRBJ2-2; D unresolved. This CDR3 is built from 13 residues. CDR1 SGHRS and CDR2 YFSETQ come from the germline V gene. Trimming stripped 3 bases from V and 3 bases from J, with 6 bases between. DNA of the CDR3: TGCGCCAGCAGCTCTAGAGACACCGGGGAGCTGTTTTTT. Translated, it gives CASSSRDTGELFF.

This clone is labeled medium-sized (0.01 to 0.1%). The rearrangement links TRBV9 to TRBJ2-1; tentative D call: TRBD2 (6 bases). The CDR3 sequence is 13 residues long. Germline lookup yields CDR1 SGDLS and CDR2 YYNGEE. The V end lost 0 bases, the J end lost 9 bases, and 10 bases lay between the germline ends. For the CDR3, the DNA is TGTGCCAGCAGCGTAGTCGGCGGGGCTGAGCAGTTCTTC. Its protein is CASSVVGGAEQFF.

This clone was found a few times. The chain links TRBV2 to TRBJ2-7, with D unresolved. The CDR3 consists of 13 residues. CDR1 SNHLY and CDR2 FYNNEI come from the germline V gene. The ends were cut back, 6 bases at V and 7 bases at J, with 16 bases in the middle. In DNA form, the CDR3 reads TGTGCCAGCAGGCCAGAACGGGCGTATGAGCAGTACTTC. This sequence encodes CASRPERAYEQYF. Full variable domain (remainder filled in from reference TRBV2 and TRBJ2-7): EPEVTQTPSHQVTQMGQEVILRCVPISNHLYFYWYRQILGQKVEFLVSFYNNEISEKSEIFDDQFSVERPDGSNFTLKIRSTKLEDSAMYFCASRPERAYEQYFGPGTRLTVT.

The chain combines TRBV6-6 with TRBJ2-1; TRBD2 agrees at 11 bases. V was pared by 6 bases and J by 12 bases, with 10 bases of the junction left unmatched. Germline V gives CDR1 MNHNY, CDR2 SVGAGI (reference sequence). The CDR3 length is 14 residues. The CDR3 protein is CASSDLAGGHGQFF. CDR3 sequence (DNA): TGTGCCAGCAGCGATCTAGCGGGGGGTCACGGGCAGTTCTTC.

The chain recombines TRBV5-4 with TRBJ2-1; D is unclear. The CDR3 sequence is 16 residues long. The V gene's germline CDR1 is SGHNT and CDR2 YYREEE (reference sequence). Trimming cost V 0 bases and J 5 bases, with 15 bases left between them. CDR3 sequence: CASSLALLAYNNEQFF. For the CDR3, the DNA is TGTGCCAGCAGCTTGGCTCTTTTGGCCTACAACAATGAGCAGTTCTTC.

The gene calls are TRBV21-1 and TRBJ2-7; the table's TRBD1 call for D was not verified on the DNA. TRBV21-1 is a pseudogene. The CDR3 has 16 amino acids. The CDR3 DNA is TGTGCCAGCAGCAAAGCCTCCGGGACAGAGACCTACGAGCAGTACTTC. Protein product: CASSKASGTETYEQYF.

This clone was observed a few times. The rearrangement joins TRBV6-5 to TRBJ2-1; D uncertain. Germline-derived CDR1 and CDR2 are MNHEY and SVGAGI. Trimming removed 5 bases at V and 6 bases at J, with 8 bases between. The CDR3 sequence is 12 residues long. CDR3 sequence reads: CASSPRTNEQFF. The DNA of the CDR3 is TGTGCCAGCAGTCCCCGGACCAATGAGCAGTTCTTC.

By share of the sample, this clone is medium-sized. The chain is built from TRBV4-1 and TRBJ1-1; no clear D gene. Between the trimmed V and J ends, which lost 2 bases and 0 bases, there was a span of 10 bases. The CDR3 contains 15 residues. Germline V gene data show CDR1 as MGHRA and CDR2 as YSYEKL. The DNA for the CDR3 is TGCGCCAGCAGCCAAACTGTCATCATGAACACTGAAGCTTTCTTT. Translating it yields CASSQTVIMNTEAFF.

The chain uses TRBV5-1 and TRBJ1-3, with 7 bases aligning to TRBD1. The CDR3 runs to 16 residues. Germline CDR1 SGHRS, CDR2 YFSETQ. The V segment lost 4 bases and the J segment 3 bases; nucleotides outside the gene matches: 10. CDR3 DNA: TGCGCCAGCAGCCCGGCCGGACAGGAAGTTGGAAACACCATATATTTT. This codes for CASSPAGQEVGNTIYF.

V gene TRBV6-1 combines with J gene TRBJ2-2; D gene ambiguous. Trimming pared 6 bases from V and 9 bases from J, leaving 8 bases between. The CDR3 length is 11 residues. Germline V gene data show CDR1 as MNHNS and CDR2 as SASEGT. This CDR3 is CASRDPRELFF. CDR3 DNA sequence: TGTGCCAGCAGGGACCCCCGGGAGCTGTTTTTT.

The chain combines TRBV6-1 with TRBJ1-2; D gene uncertain. The CDR3 runs to 14 residues. Trimming cost V 2 bases and J 2 bases, with 9 bases left between them. The germline V gene has CDR1 MNHNS and CDR2 SASEGT. In DNA, the CDR3 is TGTGCCAGCAGTGAACAGTTGCAGAACTATGGCTACACCTTC. It codes for CASSEQLQNYGYTF.